The clone carrying this T cell receptor (beta chain) has only a few counts. Unmatched junction bases numbered 13, after V lost 0 bases and J lost 2 bases. The CDR3 length is 20 residues. Germline assignment: CDR1 KGHDR and CDR2 SFDVKD. This sample was taken from a study of blood T cell repertoires in COVID-19. In the study overall: Samples of COVID-19 (acute and convalescent) were obtained from the United States, Italy and Spain.

Original processing methods: Amplifying reference gene primers gave estimates of nucleated cell counts. Repertoires were generated with immunoSEQ multiplex PCR, while TCRdb's copy carries only in-frame clones and drops some. Clone size and the V and J calls come from that table; the DNA yielded D and trimming. The table has a few hundred thousand clones, 70% to 90% seen once. This sequence originates from a human donor in a cohort sampled during active COVID-19. Sequencing was carried out using peripheral blood. The chain carries TRBV24-1 and TRBJ2-3, with 10 bases that match TRBD1. For the CDR3, the DNA is TGTGCCACCAGTGATTTGCGTCGGAAGGGGGACAGGGGACTCACAGATACGCAGTATTTT. As protein: CATSDLRRKGDRGLTDTQYF.